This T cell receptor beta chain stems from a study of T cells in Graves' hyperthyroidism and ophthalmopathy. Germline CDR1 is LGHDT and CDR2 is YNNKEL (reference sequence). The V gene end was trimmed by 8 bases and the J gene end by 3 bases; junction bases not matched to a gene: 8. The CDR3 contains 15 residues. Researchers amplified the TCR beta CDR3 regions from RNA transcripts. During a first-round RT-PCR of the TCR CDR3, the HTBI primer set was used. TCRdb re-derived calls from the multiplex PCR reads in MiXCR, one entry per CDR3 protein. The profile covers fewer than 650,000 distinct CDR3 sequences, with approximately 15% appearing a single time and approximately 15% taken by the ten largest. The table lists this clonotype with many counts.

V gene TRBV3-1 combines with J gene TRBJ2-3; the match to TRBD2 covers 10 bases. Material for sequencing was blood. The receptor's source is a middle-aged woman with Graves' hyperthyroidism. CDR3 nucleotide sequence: TGTGCCAGCGTGGCTAGCGGGAGTGCGACAGATACGCAGTATTTT. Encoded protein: CASVASGSATDTQYF.